This is a list of T cell receptor beta chains from one sample in a study of shared clonotypes between healthy human individuals. Profiled with immunoSEQ multiplex PCR; TCRdb holds only in-frame clones, not every one. The repertoire includes around 2,000,000 clones, about 92% of them detected once, and under 2% sits in the top ten. Sequenced sample: naive CD8+ T cells from PBMCs. All receptors derive from a man younger than 30 in good health. Some clones in this sample may be carry-over from other donors' samples. Each CDR3 is given with its conserved first and last residue. The D gene is left open where the match is weak. Some rows mark clone size as missing; the rest say once, few, many or name a class of expanded clone.

j_gene | abundance | d_gene | v_gene | CDR3aa | CDR3nt
TRBJ1-5 | once | NA | TRBV27 | CASTPLVAVYSNQPQHF | TGTGCCAGCACCCCCCTCGTGGCAGTCTATAGCAATCAGCCCCAGCATTTT
TRBJ1-2 | NA | TRBD1 | TRBV27 | CASSVGQGANYGYTF | TGTGCCAGCAGTGTTGGACAGGGGGCTAACTATGGCTACACCTTC
TRBJ2-5 | NA | TRBD2 | TRBV6-1 | CASRNPSGRVETQYF | TGTGCCAGCAGGAATCCCAGCGGGAGAGTTGAGACCCAGTACTTC
TRBJ2-1 | NA | TRBD2 | TRBV6-4 | CASSDSLAGDTMKQFF | TGTGCCAGCAGTGACTCACTAGCGGGGGATACAATGAAGCAGTTCTTC
TRBJ2-7 | NA | NA | TRBV27 | CASRAGYYEQYF | TGTGCCAGCAGGGCAGGTTACTACGAGCAGTACTTC
TRBJ2-1 | NA | TRBD2 | TRBV6-1 | CASSDPTGLWNEQFF | TGTGCCAGCAGTGACCCAACGGGACTATGGAATGAGCAGTTCTTC
TRBJ1-2 | once | NA | TRBV28 | CASREFRTALYGYTF | TGTGCCAGCAGGGAATTTAGGACAGCTTTATATGGCTACACCTTC
TRBJ1-2 | NA | NA | TRBV6-1 | CASTERGRVYGYTF | TGTGCCAGCACCGAAAGGGGCAGAGTCTATGGCTACACCTTC
TRBJ1-2 | NA | TRBD1 | TRBV19 | CASSRDRGVTNYGYTF | TGTGCCAGTAGTAGGGACAGGGGTGTTACTAACTATGGCTACACCTTC
TRBJ2-1 | NA | NA | TRBV5-4 | CASSRRGRYNEQFF | TGTGCCAGCAGCCGGCGTGGACGGTACAATGAGCAGTTCTTC
TRBJ1-1 | NA | NA | TRBV6-1 | CASSELGIGNTEAFF | TGTGCCAGCAGTGAACTCGGAATCGGCAACACTGAAGCTTTCTTT
TRBJ1-4 | NA | TRBD1 | TRBV28 | CAIRDRGTTNEKLFF | TGTGCCATCCGGGACAGGGGGACAACTAATGAAAAACTGTTTTTT
TRBJ2-7 | NA | NA | TRBV11-2 | CASSLDHYEQYF | TGTGCCAGCAGCTTAGATCATTACGAGCAGTACTTC
TRBJ2-1 | NA | NA | TRBV28 | CASSLRLTYNEQFF | TGTGCCAGCAGTTTACGGCTGACCTACAATGAGCAGTTCTTC
TRBJ1-1 | few | NA | TRBV9 | CASSVGGSTEAFF | TGTGCCAGCAGCGTAGGCGGGTCGACTGAAGCTTTCTTT
TRBJ2-7 | NA | NA | TRBV28 | CASSLDASYEQYF | TGTGCCAGCAGTTTGGACGCATCCTACGAGCAGTACTTC
TRBJ2-2 | NA | NA | TRBV6-6 | CASTNTGELFF | TGTGCCAGCACCAACACCGGGGAGCTGTTTTTT
TRBJ2-1 | NA | NA | TRBV28 | CASSLLSSGGNEQFF | TGTGCCAGCAGTTTACTATCCTCGGGCGGCAATGAGCAGTTCTTC
TRBJ2-7 | NA | NA | TRBV10-3 | CAISDPLLYEQYF | TGTGCCATCAGTGACCCGCTGTTGTACGAGCAGTACTTC
TRBJ2-7 | NA | NA | TRBV5-8 | CASSWVDRISEQYF | TGTGCCAGCAGCTGGGTGGATCGGATCTCCGAGCAGTACTTC